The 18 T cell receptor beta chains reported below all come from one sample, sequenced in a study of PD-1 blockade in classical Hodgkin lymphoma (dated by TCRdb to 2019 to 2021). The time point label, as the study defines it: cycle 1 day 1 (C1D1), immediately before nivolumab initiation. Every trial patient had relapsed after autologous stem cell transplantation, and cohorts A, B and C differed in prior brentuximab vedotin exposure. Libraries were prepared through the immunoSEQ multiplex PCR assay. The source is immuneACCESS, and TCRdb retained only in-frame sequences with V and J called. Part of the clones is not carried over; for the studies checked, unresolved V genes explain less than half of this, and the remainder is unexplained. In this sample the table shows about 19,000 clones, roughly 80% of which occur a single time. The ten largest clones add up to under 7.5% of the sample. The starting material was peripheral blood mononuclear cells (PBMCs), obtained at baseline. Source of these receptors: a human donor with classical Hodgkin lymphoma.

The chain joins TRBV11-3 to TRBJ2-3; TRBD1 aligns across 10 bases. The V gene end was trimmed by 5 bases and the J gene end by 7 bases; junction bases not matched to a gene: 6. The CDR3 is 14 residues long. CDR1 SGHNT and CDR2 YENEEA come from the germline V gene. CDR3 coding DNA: TGTGCCAGCAGCCTGCGGGACAGGGGATATACGCAGTATTTT. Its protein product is CASSLRDRGYTQYF. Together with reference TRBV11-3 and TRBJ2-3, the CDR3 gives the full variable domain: EAGVVQSPRYKIIEKKQPVAFWCNPISGHNTLYWYLQNLGQGPELLIRYENEEAVDDSQLPKDRFSAERLKGVDSTLKIQPAELGDSAVYLCASSLRDRGYTQYFGPGTRLTVL.

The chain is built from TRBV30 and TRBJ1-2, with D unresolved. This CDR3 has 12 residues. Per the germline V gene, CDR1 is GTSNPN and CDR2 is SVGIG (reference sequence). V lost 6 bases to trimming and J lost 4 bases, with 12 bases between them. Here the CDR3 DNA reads TGTGCCTGCTACGGACTCCGCTATGGCTACACCTTC. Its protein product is CACYGLRYGYTF.

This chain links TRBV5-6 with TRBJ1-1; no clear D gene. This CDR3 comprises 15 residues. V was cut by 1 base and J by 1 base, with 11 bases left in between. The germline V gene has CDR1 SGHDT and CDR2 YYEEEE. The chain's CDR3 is CASSLSPTGNTEAFF. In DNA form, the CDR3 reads TGTGCCAGCAGCTTGTCACCTACTGGGAACACTGAAGCTTTCTTT.

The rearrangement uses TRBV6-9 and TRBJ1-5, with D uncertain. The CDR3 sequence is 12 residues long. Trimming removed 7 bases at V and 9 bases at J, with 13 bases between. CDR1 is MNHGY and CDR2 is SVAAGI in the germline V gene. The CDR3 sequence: CASIWARRPQHF. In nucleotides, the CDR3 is TGTGCCAGCATTTGGGCGCGGCGGCCCCAGCATTTT.

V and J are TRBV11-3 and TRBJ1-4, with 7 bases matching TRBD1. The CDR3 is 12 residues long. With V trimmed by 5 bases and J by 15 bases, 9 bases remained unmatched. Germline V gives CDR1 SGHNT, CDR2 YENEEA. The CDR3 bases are TGTGCCAGCAGCCGCCTACTTCAGGGGGTGTTTTTT. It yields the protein CASSRLLQGVFF.

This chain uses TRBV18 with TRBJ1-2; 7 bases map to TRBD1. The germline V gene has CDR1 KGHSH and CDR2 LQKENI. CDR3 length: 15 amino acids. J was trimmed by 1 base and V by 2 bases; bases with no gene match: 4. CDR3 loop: CASSPGTDLNYGYTF. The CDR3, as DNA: TGTGCCAGCTCACCAGGGACAGACCTTAACTATGGCTACACCTTC.

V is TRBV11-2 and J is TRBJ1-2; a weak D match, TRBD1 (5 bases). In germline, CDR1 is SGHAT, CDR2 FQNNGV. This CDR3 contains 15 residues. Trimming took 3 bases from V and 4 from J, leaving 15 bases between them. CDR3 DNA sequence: TGTGCCAGCAGCTTGGGGCTAGGGGAGGGCTATGGCTACACCTTC. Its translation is CASSLGLGEGYGYTF.

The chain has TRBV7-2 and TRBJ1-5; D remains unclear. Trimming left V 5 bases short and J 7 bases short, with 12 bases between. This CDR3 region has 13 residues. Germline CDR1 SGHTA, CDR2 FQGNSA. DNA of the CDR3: TGTGCCAGCAGCCCTCAACCGGGCCAGCCCCAGCATTTT. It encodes CASSPQPGQPQHF.

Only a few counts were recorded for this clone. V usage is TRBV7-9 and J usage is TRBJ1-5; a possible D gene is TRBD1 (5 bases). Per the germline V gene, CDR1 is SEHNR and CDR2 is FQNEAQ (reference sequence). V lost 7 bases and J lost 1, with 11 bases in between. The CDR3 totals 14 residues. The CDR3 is CASTGGGSNQPQHF. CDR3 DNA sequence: TGTGCCAGCACCGGTGGGGGAAGCAATCAGCCCCAGCATTTT.

Written as DNA, the CDR3 is TGTGCCAGCAGCGTAGCTCTACACAATGAGCAGTTCTTC. Protein sequence: CASSVALHNEQFF. The chain is built from TRBV9 and TRBJ2-1; D call uncertain. Per germline, CDR1 SGDLS and CDR2 YYNGEE. Trimming shortened V by 0 bases and J by 5 bases, and 6 bases separated the two germline ends. The CDR3 runs 13 residues.

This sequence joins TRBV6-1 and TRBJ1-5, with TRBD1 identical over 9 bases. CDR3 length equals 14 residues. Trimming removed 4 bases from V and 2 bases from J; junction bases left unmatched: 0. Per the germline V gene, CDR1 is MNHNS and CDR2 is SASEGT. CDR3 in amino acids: CASSGDRGNQPQHF. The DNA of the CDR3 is TGTGCCAGCAGTGGGGACAGGGGCAATCAGCCCCAGCATTTT.

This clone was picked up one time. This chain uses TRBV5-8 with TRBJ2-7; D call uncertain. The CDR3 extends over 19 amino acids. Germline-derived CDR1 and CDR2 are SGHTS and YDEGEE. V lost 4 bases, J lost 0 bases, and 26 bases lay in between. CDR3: CASSPPPGISYSYSYEQYF. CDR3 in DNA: TGTGCCAGCAGCCCACCGCCTGGGATTTCCTATTCTTACTCCTACGAGCAGTACTTC.

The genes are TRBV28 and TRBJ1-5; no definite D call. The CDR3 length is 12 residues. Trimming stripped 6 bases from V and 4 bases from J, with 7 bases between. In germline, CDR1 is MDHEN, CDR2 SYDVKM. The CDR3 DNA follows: TGTGCCAGCAGCCCAACTAATCAGCCCCAGCATTTT. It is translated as CASSPTNQPQHF. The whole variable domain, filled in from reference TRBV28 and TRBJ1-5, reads DVKVTQSSRYLVKRTGEKVFLECVQDMDHENMFWYRQDPGLGLRLIYFSYDVKMKEKGDIPEGYSVSREKKERFSLILESASTNQTSMYLCASSPTNQPQHFGDGTRLSIL.

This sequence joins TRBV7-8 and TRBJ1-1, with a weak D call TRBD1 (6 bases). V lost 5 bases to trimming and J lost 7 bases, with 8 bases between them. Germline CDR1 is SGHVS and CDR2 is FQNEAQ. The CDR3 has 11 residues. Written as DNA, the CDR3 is TGTGCCAGCAGCCGAGGGGGTGAAGCTTTCTTT. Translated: CASSRGGEAFF.

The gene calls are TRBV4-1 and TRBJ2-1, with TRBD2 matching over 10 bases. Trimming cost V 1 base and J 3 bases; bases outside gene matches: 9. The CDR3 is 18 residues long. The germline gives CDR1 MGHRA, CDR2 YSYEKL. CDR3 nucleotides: TGCGCCAGCAGCCAAGCAGAGATAGCGGGGGGTCACTACAATGAGCAGTTCTTC. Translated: CASSQAEIAGGHYNEQFF.

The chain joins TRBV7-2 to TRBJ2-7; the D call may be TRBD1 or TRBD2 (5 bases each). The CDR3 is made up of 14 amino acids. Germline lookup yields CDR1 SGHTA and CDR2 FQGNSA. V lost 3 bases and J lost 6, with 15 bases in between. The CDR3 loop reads CASSFPGRTPEQYF. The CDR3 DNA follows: TGTGCCAGCAGCTTTCCGGGACGCACCCCCGAGCAGTACTTC.

DNA for the CDR3: TGCGCCAGCAGCCTCACGGCTGGCTCCTACAATGAGCAGTTCTTC. Translating it yields CASSLTAGSYNEQFF. The chain uses TRBV4-3 and TRBJ2-1; no clear D gene. From germline, CDR1 is LGHNA and CDR2 YSLEER. V lost 4 bases and J 0 bases, leaving 10 bases between the germline ends. CDR3 length: 15 amino acids.

The CDR3 is CASSLKRGGTDTQYF. The CDR3 DNA reads as TGTGCCAGCAGCTTAAAGCGGGGAGGTACAGATACGCAGTATTTT. The J gene is TRBJ2-3, the V gene TRBV7-9; 7 bases match TRBD2. V was clipped by 2 bases and J by 3 bases; unmatched bases: 5. CDR1 SEHNR and CDR2 FQNEAQ come from the germline V gene (reference sequence). This CDR3 region has 15 residues.